This entry lists 7 T cell receptor beta chains sequenced from one sample in a study of breast tumors, draining lymph nodes, adjacent tissues. The lymph nodes were axillary draining lymph nodes from breast cancer patients. MiXCR was run by TCRdb on the multiplex PCR reads, yielding one entry per CDR3 protein. This sample has approximately 100,000 distinct CDR3 sequences, with less than 25% found just once. The sample consisted of axillary lymph node tissue. All receptors derive from a female donor with breast cancer. Some clones in this sample may be carry-over from other donors' samples.

In this sample, this clonotype turned up many times. The CDR3 sequence is CASSPQGRFNQPQHF. The CDR3 region has the DNA TGTGCCAGCAGTCCACAGGGAAGGTTCAATCAGCCCCAGCATTTT. The chain links TRBV6-5 to TRBJ1-5, with a possible D match to TRBD1 (6 bases). There are 15 residues in the CDR3. Looked up from germline, CDR1 is MNHEY and CDR2 is SVGAGI. The germline V and J ends were trimmed by 5 bases and 3 bases, with 14 bases remaining between them.

As for this clonotype: Given a much more abundant clone one base away, this may be a read error. CDR3 bases: TGTGCCAGCGGTGACGGGGGGGCGCGGAATGAGCAGCTCTTC. As protein: CASGDGGARNEQLF. This sequence joins TRBV2 and TRBJ2-1, with 8 bases matching TRBD2. The CDR3 length is 14 residues. Germline loops: CDR1 SNHLY, CDR2 FYNNEI.

This clonotype appeared many times. The V and J genes are TRBV7-9 and TRBJ2-3; weak D call: TRBD1 (5 bases). CDR3 length equals 13 residues. Between the trimmed V and J ends, which lost 8 bases and 1 base, there was a span of 10 bases. Germline V gives CDR1 SEHNR, CDR2 FQNEAQ (reference sequence). The CDR3: CASQGPRTDTQYF. The DNA of the CDR3 is TGTGCCAGCCAGGGCCCCCGCACAGATACGCAGTATTTT. Full variable domain (outside the CDR3, taken from reference TRBV7-9 and TRBJ2-3): DTGVSQNPRHKITKRGQNVTFRCDPISEHNRLYWYRQTLGQGPEFLTYFQNEAQLEKSRLLSDRFSAERPKGSFSTLEIQRTEQGDSAMYLCASQGPRTDTQYFGPGTRLTVL.

This clonotype was seen just once. The conserved phenylalanine or tryptophan normally closing the CDR3 is absent here, so this likely arose from a read error. The J gene is TRBJ2-7, the V gene TRBV6-2 or TRBV6-3; no definite D call. Germline loops: CDR1 MNHEY, CDR2 SVGEGT. V was trimmed by 4 bases and J by 8 bases, leaving 12 bases between them. The CDR3 has 12 amino acids. The CDR3: CASSSVSLKQYL. The CDR3 DNA sequence: TGTGCCAGCAGTTCAGTAAGTCTCAAGCAGTACCTC.

This clonotype was detected only a few times. V gene TRBV18 combines with J gene TRBJ2-5; no clear D gene. The ends were cut back, 2 bases at V and 4 bases at J, with 11 bases in the middle. There are 14 residues in the CDR3. CDR1 is KGHSH, CDR2 LQKENI, per germline. The CDR3 region is CASSPKVPGETQYF. The DNA for the CDR3 is TGTGCCAGCTCACCAAAGGTCCCGGGAGAGACCCAGTACTTC. The full variable domain, in which reference TRBV18 and TRBJ2-5 provide the parts outside the CDR3, is NAGVMQNPRHLVRRRGQEARLRCSPMKGHSHVYWYRQLPEEGLKFMVYLQKENIIDESGMPKERFSAEFPKEGPSILRIQQVVRGDSAAYFCASSPKVPGETQYFGPGTRLLVL.

This clonotype was observed a handful of times. This rearrangement joins TRBV6-6 to TRBJ1-4; D unresolved. Trimming shortened V by 7 bases and J by 6 bases, and 18 bases separated the two germline ends. CDR3 size: 15 residues. CDR1 and CDR2 (germline): MNHNY, SVGAGI (reference sequence). The CDR3 spells CASTQREGWDEKLFF. CDR3 DNA sequence: TGTGCCAGCACACAACGGGAGGGATGGGATGAAAAACTGTTTTTT.

This clonotype was detected a few times. CDR3 protein: CASSDTGGSTEAFF. The CDR3 bases are TGTGCCAGCAGTGATACAGGGGGAAGCACTGAAGCTTTCTTT. The V and J genes are TRBV12-3 or TRBV12-4 and TRBJ1-1; 8 nucleotides line up with TRBD1. This CDR3 comprises 14 residues. The J segment lost 4 bases and the V segment lost 5 bases, leaving 6 bases of the junction unmatched.